Reported below is one TCR beta chain. This clonotype was observed many times. Its antigen is not yet known. No base quality information exists; no much larger clone differs at one position. The entry originates in a study of human T cells and chemical hapten exposure (dated by TCRdb to about 2021). Notes on the research overall: For sensitization, 2% DPC in acetone was applied to an approximately 2 cm by approximately 2 cm area of upper inner arm skin. Most of the patients in the cohort were female, and the cohort covered alopecia areata with under or over 50% scalp involvement, alopecia totalis and alopecia universalis. Throughout the study period of about 23 weeks, patients also received therapeutic DPC doses to the scalp every week. Blood samples were taken from patients before sensitization (week 0) and then at 2, 6 and about 24 weeks after DPC sensitization. Patch tests used Finn chambers with 0.01% DPC on the upper back, scored after 6 days by International Contact Dermatitis Research Group standards. The study tracked peripheral blood TCR repertoire changes in vivo during primary and secondary sensitization to the hapten diphenylcyclopropenone (DPC) in alopecia patients. Blood for TCR sequencing was provided by twenty-nine alopecia patients at one to four time points (pre-sensitization, 2, 6 and 24 weeks). Libraries were pooled for sequencing, and per-sample TCR yields varied mainly because of small differences in library volumes within the pool.

Explained via the paper, the time point label denotes: patch test 1, 2 weeks after DPC sensitization. The sample's treatment or condition label is to be understood as: therapeutic diphenylcyclopropenone sensitization with weekly scalp DPC. At each patch-test visit, blood was drawn before the patch test was applied. To be eligible, patients had to be aged 18 to 70, diagnosed with alopecia and judged suitable for DPC therapy, while pregnant patients were excluded. Total RNA was isolated from unfractionated whole blood collected in Tempus Blood RNA tubes. The receptor library was made with RACE. Sequencer: NextSeq 500. During library preparation, unique molecular identifiers were attached to individual cDNA molecules so that TCRs could be counted quantitatively and reproducibly. Both TCR alpha and TCR beta chains were sequenced from each blood RNA sample. The paper's processing steps were these. The median number of TCRs per sample was roughly 98,000, ranging from about 20,000 to 700,000. V, J and CDR3 annotation of the TCR reads was performed with the Decombinator software suite. To make PS versus PT1 abundance plots, every sample was subsampled to the same number of TCRs (28,000). Expanded TCRs were defined as absent before sensitization and observed at least eight times at the 2-week time point. TCRdb reworked the public reads: Q25 trimming with fastp, MiXCR clone assembly, productive beta chains retained. Every entry covers one CDR3 protein and lists the most common genes and DNA from its rows. The V and J calls here are based on TCRdb, not the publication. In all, the sample holds 370,000 or so distinct CDR3 sequences, and approximately 4.4% of those were seen once. The ten top clones hold approximately 2.5% of the sample.

From its cysteine to its phenylalanine, the CDR3 spans 16 amino acids. Just CDR3 DNA is preserved here, 48 bases in frame from base 1. The trim is 7 bases for V and 4 bases for J, with a gap of 24 bases between the germline ends. The CDR1 and CDR2 encoded by the germline V gene are SQVTM and ANQGSEA. The paper's findings and limits, for the study overall: Because every patient had alopecia, a presumed autoimmune disease, the patients' immune response might differ from that of healthy individuals. Expanded TCRs formed significantly more large CDR3 similarity clusters than pre-sensitization or healthy control sets, consistent with antigen-driven responses. DPC sensitization did not change the number of TCRs with a frequency above 1 in 1000, and there was no evidence of changes in global repertoire structure. Patch test score was positively correlated with the number of PT1 expanded TCRs, with significance at thresholds 8, 16 and 32 but not at 4. After repeated subsampling, changes were observed in the strength of the expansion versus patch-test correlation and in the threshold at which the correlation became significant.

This TCR was recovered from a woman in her 50s with alopecia areata. Some clones in this sample may be carry-over from other donors' samples. Rearrangement joined TRBV29-1 to TRBJ2-3; the D call could be TRBD1 or TRBD2, with each sharing 5 bases. This material consisted of whole blood, taken in connection with sensitization to the hapten diphenylcyclopropenone (DPC). This receptor carries the CDR3 CSALIPGTLGPDTQYF. The DNA sequence is TGCAGCGCTTTGATCCCCGGGACCCTGGGACCAGATACGCAGTATTTT.